Below, 29 T cell receptor beta chains from the same sample are listed, as sequenced in a study of blood T cell repertoires in COVID-19. The method was immunoSEQ multiplex PCR; TCRdb's version includes in-frame clones alone and lacks a portion of them. The sample includes roughly 250,000 clones, around four fifths of them seen just once. Material for sequencing was peripheral blood. The receptors were sampled from a woman of 80 years or more with acute or convalescent COVID-19.

The rearrangement links TRBV3-1 (or the pseudogene TRBV3-2) to TRBJ2-3; TRBD1 matches at 7 bases. This CDR3 has 16 residues. V was pared by 5 bases and J by 2 bases, with 10 bases of the junction left unmatched. The germline gives CDR1 LGHDT, CDR2 YNNKEL (reference sequence). CDR3 protein: CASSAHRGRVTDTQYF. For the CDR3, the DNA is TGTGCCAGCAGCGCCCACAGGGGAAGGGTCACAGATACGCAGTATTTT.

The chain carries TRBV7-2 and TRBJ2-2, with TRBD2 as a possible D gene (5 bases). This CDR3 spans 15 amino acids. Germline V lookup: CDR1 SGHTA, CDR2 FQGNSA. Trimming took 0 bases from V and 4 from J, leaving 9 bases between them. CDR3 protein: CASSLAGDVTGELFF. The DNA of the CDR3 is TGTGCCAGCAGCTTAGCGGGAGACGTCACCGGGGAGCTGTTTTTT.

The V and J genes are TRBV18 and TRBJ2-3, with 8 bases aligning to TRBD1. The trim removed 3 bases at V and 6 bases at J, leaving 5 bases unmatched. CDR1 KGHSH and CDR2 LQKENI come from the germline V gene. The CDR3 totals 14 residues. Written as DNA, the CDR3 is TGTGCCAGCTCACCTGACAGGGGTGGGGATACGCAGTATTTT. This codes for CASSPDRGGDTQYF.

The chain combines TRBV5-4 with TRBJ2-1, with a possible D match to TRBD1 (6 bases). V gave up 3 bases and J gave up 7 bases, with 14 bases separating them. Germline CDR1 is SGHNT and CDR2 is YYREEE (reference sequence). There are 14 residues in the CDR3. The CDR3 loop is CASSYPGTPNEQFF. The CDR3 DNA is TGTGCCAGCAGCTACCCCGGGACACCTAATGAGCAGTTCTTC.

The chain uses TRBV7-2 and TRBJ2-3; no definite D call. The CDR3 has 13 amino acids. The V end was cut by 1 base, the J end by 2 bases, with 4 bases between. Germline CDR1 SGHTA, CDR2 FQGNSA. The CDR3 DNA reads as TGTGCCAGCAGCTTAGTAGTCACAGATACGCAGTATTTT. Translated, it gives CASSLVVTDTQYF. The full variable domain, with the rest looked up from reference TRBV7-2 and TRBJ2-3, is GAGVSQSPSNKVTEKGKDVELRCDPISGHTALYWYRQSLGQGLEFLIYFQGNSAPDKSGLPSDRFSAERTGGSVSTLTIQRTQQEDSAVYLCASSLVVTDTQYFGPGTRLTVL.

The CDR3 here is CASSLSGTGELFF. The CDR3 nucleotides read TGTGCCAGCAGCTTGTCCGGCACCGGGGAGCTGTTTTTT. The chain combines TRBV7-2 with TRBJ2-2; D ambiguous. The ends were cut back, 3 bases at V and 4 bases at J, with 6 bases in the middle. CDR1 is SGHTA and CDR2 is FQGNSA in the germline V gene. The CDR3 sequence is 13 residues long.

A single count supports this clone. This chain connects TRBV7-2 to TRBJ1-4; no reliable D call. Looked up from germline, CDR1 is SGHTA and CDR2 is FQGNSA. The CDR3 covers 15 residues. V was cut by 5 bases and J by 8 bases, with 18 bases left in between. This CDR3 is CASSPSSGGGEKLFF. CDR3 DNA sequence: TGTGCCAGCAGCCCCAGCTCCGGCGGTGGAGAAAAACTGTTTTTT.

The J gene is TRBJ1-5, the V gene TRBV28; possibly TRBD1 for D (5 bases). This CDR3 is built from 14 residues. The germline gives CDR1 MDHEN, CDR2 SYDVKM. The V end lost 9 bases, the J end lost 5 bases, and 17 bases lay between the germline ends. The CDR3 region has the DNA TGTGCCAGTACGCGGGGCCCTACCGATCAGCCCCAGCATTTT. Translated, it gives CASTRGPTDQPQHF. The variable domain in full, completed from reference TRBV28 and TRBJ1-5, reads DVKVTQSSRYLVKRTGEKVFLECVQDMDHENMFWYRQDPGLGLRLIYFSYDVKMKEKGDIPEGYSVSREKKERFSLILESASTNQTSMYLCASTRGPTDQPQHFGDGTRLSIL.

V gene TRBV7-9 combines with J gene TRBJ1-3, with a tentative D call TRBD1 (5 bases). The CDR3 runs 16 residues. Germline V lookup: CDR1 SEHNR, CDR2 FQNEAQ (reference sequence). V gave up 5 bases and J gave up 0 bases, with 14 bases separating them. DNA of the CDR3: TGTGCCAGCAGCATTCGACAGCAAACCTCTGGAAACACCATATATTTT. Its protein product is CASSIRQQTSGNTIYF.

This clone was counted once. V gene TRBV6-6 combines with J gene TRBJ2-2; TRBD2 matches 12 bases. The CDR3 length is 19 residues. J gave up 4 bases and V 5 bases, and 14 bases lay outside the gene matches. Germline CDR1 MNHNY, CDR2 SVGAGI (reference sequence). CDR3 residues: CASSRLAGVRYLGTGELFF. In nucleotides, the CDR3 is TGTGCCAGCAGTCGACTAGCGGGGGTTCGGTATTTGGGCACCGGGGAGCTGTTTTTT.

V and J are TRBV6-6 and TRBJ2-5; D not certain. Germline CDR1 MNHNY, CDR2 SVGAGI (reference sequence). V shed 8 bases and J shed 1 base, with 8 bases lying between them. This CDR3 region has 12 residues. This CDR3 is CASSWSQETQYF. In DNA, the CDR3 is TGTGCCAGCTCGTGGAGCCAAGAGACCCAGTACTTC.

This clone was found a few times. The CDR3 nucleotides read TGTGCCAGCAGTCCCCTCCCGGGCAGGGGAGGGAATGGCTACACCTTC. This gives the protein CASSPLPGRGGNGYTF. This chain links TRBV28 with TRBJ1-2; a possible D gene is TRBD1 (6 bases). The CDR3 is made up of 16 amino acids. V lost 5 bases and J lost 6, with 22 bases in between. CDR1 and CDR2 (germline): MDHEN, SYDVKM.

Comments on this clone: Other DNA sequences from this sample encode an identical CDR3 as well. V usage is TRBV19 and J usage is TRBJ1-2, with 11 positions matching TRBD1. Per the germline V gene, CDR1 is LNHDA and CDR2 is SQIVND (reference sequence). J lost 4 bases, V lost 6 bases, and 4 bases had no gene match. The CDR3 extends over 14 amino acids. This chain's CDR3 is CASSLGTGGYGYTF. The DNA for the CDR3 is TGTGCCAGTAGCCTCGGGACAGGGGGCTATGGCTACACCTTC.

The chain employs TRBV6-6 and TRBJ2-7; D may be TRBD1 (6 bases). The CDR3 is 16 amino acids. Per the germline V gene, CDR1 is MNHNY and CDR2 is SVGAGI (reference sequence). Trimming took off 5 bases at V and 2 bases at J, with 19 bases between the two ends. The CDR3 nucleotides read TGTGCCAGCAGTAAATTCTTCGGGACACTCCCCTACGAGCAGTACTTC. Its protein is CASSKFFGTLPYEQYF.

This chain connects TRBV5-4 to TRBJ2-3; D gene unclear. CDR1 and CDR2 (germline): SGHNT, YYREEE (reference sequence). This CDR3 contains 15 residues. Trimming removed 0 bases from V and 1 base from J, with 9 bases in between. The CDR3 coding sequence is TGTGCCAGCAGCTTGGGAGCATTAGGCACAGATACGCAGTATTTT. It yields the protein CASSLGALGTDTQYF. Together with reference TRBV5-4 and TRBJ2-3, the CDR3 gives the full variable domain: ETGVTQSPTHLIKTRGQQVTLRCSSQSGHNTVSWYQQALGQGPQFIFQYYREEENGRGNFPPRFSGLQFPNYSSELNVNALELDDSALYLCASSLGALGTDTQYFGPGTRLTVL.

The gene calls are TRBV12-3 or TRBV12-4 and TRBJ1-1; possibly TRBD1 for D (6 bases). V gave up 3 bases and J gave up 11 bases, with 10 bases separating them. This CDR3 spans 11 amino acids. As DNA, the CDR3 is TGTGCCAGCAGTTTTGGACAGACGGCTTTCTTT. As protein: CASSFGQTAFF.

J is TRBJ2-7 and V is TRBV28; TRBD1 aligns across 10 bases. From germline, CDR1 is MDHEN and CDR2 SYDVKM. This CDR3 region has 15 residues. After removal of 5 bases from V and 5 bases from J, the junction contained 9 bases not matched to a gene. The CDR3 protein is CASSRVGTGDHEQYF. The CDR3, as DNA: TGTGCCAGCAGTAGAGTCGGGACAGGGGACCACGAGCAGTACTTC.

The chain joins TRBV28 to TRBJ2-7; D not resolved. V shed 2 bases and J shed 9 bases, with 11 bases lying between them. This CDR3 region has 12 residues. CDR1 and CDR2 (germline): MDHEN, SYDVKM. The CDR3 loop is CASSLIGQPQYF. CDR3 bases: TGTGCCAGCAGTTTAATTGGGCAGCCGCAGTACTTC.

The CDR3 coding sequence is TGTGCCAGCAGCCACGCCGCACAGGCAACTAATGAAAAACTGTTTTTT. It codes for CASSHAAQATNEKLFF. This chain joins TRBV4-2 and TRBJ1-4, with D possibly being TRBD1 (5 bases). Germline V CDR1 and CDR2: LGHNA, YNFKEQ. V shed 3 bases and J shed 0 bases, with 11 bases lying between them. CDR3 length: 16 residues.

The chain joins TRBV4-1 to TRBJ1-5; 10 bases are a match to TRBD1. Germline V CDR1 and CDR2: MGHRA, YSYEKL. This CDR3 contains 18 residues. Trimming at V came to 1 base and at J to 0 bases, leaving 6 bases not matched to a gene. CDR3 DNA: TGCGCCAGCAGCCAAGCCACCGGGACAGGGGTTAGCAATCAGCCCCAGCATTTT. Its translation is CASSQATGTGVSNQPQHF.

In DNA form, the CDR3 reads TGCGCCAGCAGCCAAGGGACAGGGGGCGCTTATGGCTACACCTTC. This codes for CASSQGTGGAYGYTF. The chain employs TRBV4-1 and TRBJ1-2, with 11 bases matching TRBD1. In germline, CDR1 is MGHRA, CDR2 YSYEKL. J was trimmed by 5 bases and V by 1 base; bases with no gene match: 3. The CDR3 runs 15 residues.

Only a few counts were recorded for this clone. Distinct nucleotide sequences in the sample also encode this CDR3. V is TRBV7-9 and J is TRBJ2-1, with unresolved D. CDR3 length: 11 amino acids. The V gene lost 0 bases and the J gene lost 9 bases, with 3 bases spanning the gap. Per the germline V gene, CDR1 is SEHNR and CDR2 is FQNEAQ (reference sequence). In nucleotides, the CDR3 is TGTGCCAGCAGCTTAGCGCGTGAGCAGTTCTTC. This translates into CASSLAREQFF.

The V gene is TRBV24-1, the J gene TRBJ2-5; 8 bases match TRBD2. CDR3 length: 16 residues. J was trimmed by 1 base and V by 4 bases; bases with no gene match: 7. Germline V gene sequence: CDR1 KGHDR, CDR2 SFDVKD. The CDR3 is CATSDPPGLGQETQYF. DNA for the CDR3: TGTGCCACCAGTGACCCACCGGGACTAGGCCAAGAGACCCAGTACTTC.

This chain links TRBV9 with TRBJ2-4; TRBD1 matches 7 bases. The length of the CDR3 is 15 residues. V lost 4 bases to trimming and J lost 4 bases; unmatched junction nucleotides: 8. From germline, CDR1 is SGDLS and CDR2 YYNGEE. Here the CDR3 reads CASSLEGQRKNIQYF. In DNA, the CDR3 is TGTGCCAGCAGCCTCGAGGGACAGAGGAAAAACATTCAGTACTTC.

This sequence joins TRBV7-9 and TRBJ1-6, with D perhaps TRBD1 (6 bases). CDR1 is SEHNR and CDR2 is FQNEAQ in the germline V gene (reference sequence). The CDR3 extends over 14 amino acids. V was cut by 6 bases and J by 7 bases, with 13 bases left in between. This CDR3 is CASRRTGNNSPLHF. The CDR3 nucleotides are TGTGCCAGCAGGCGAACAGGGAACAATTCACCCCTCCACTTT.

This sequence joins TRBV7-6 and TRBJ1-4; the match to TRBD1 covers 8 bases. Losses at the gene ends were 3 bases for V and 7 bases for J; bases not matched to a gene: 4. CDR1 is SGHVS and CDR2 is FNYEAQ in the germline V gene. The CDR3 sequence is 14 residues long. The CDR3 sequence: CASSFSGGAEKLFF. CDR3 nucleotide sequence: TGTGCCAGCAGCTTTTCAGGGGGCGCTGAAAAACTGTTTTTT. Variable domain in full (rest from reference TRBV7-6 and TRBJ1-4): GAGVSQSPRYKVTKRGQDVALRCDPISGHVSLYWYRQALGQGPEFLTYFNYEAQQDKSGLPNDRFSAERPEGSISTLTIQRTEQRDSAMYRCASSFSGGAEKLFFGSGTQLSVL.

The J gene is TRBJ1-3, the V gene TRBV5-1; TRBD1 matches at 10 bases. This CDR3 is built from 17 residues. The V segment lost 4 bases and the J segment 3 bases; nucleotides outside the gene matches: 10. From germline, CDR1 is SGHRS and CDR2 YFSETQ. The CDR3 region is CASSVAGTGEGGNTIYF. In DNA form, the CDR3 reads TGCGCCAGCAGCGTCGCCGGGACAGGGGAGGGTGGAAACACCATATATTTT.

The chain is built from TRBV20-1 and TRBJ2-5, with D possibly TRBD2 on 6 matching bases. The CDR3 consists of 12 residues. V was trimmed by 3 bases and J by 5 bases, leaving 10 bases between them. Germline lookup yields CDR1 DFQATT and CDR2 SNEGSKA (reference sequence). CDR3 sequence (DNA): TGCAGTGCTAGTTTTCGGGAGGAGACCCAGTACTTC. Its translation is CSASFREETQYF.

The chain employs TRBV19 and TRBJ1-5; maybe TRBD1 (6 bases). V lost 1 base to trimming and J lost 3 bases, with 22 bases between them. The CDR3 runs 19 residues. Germline V lookup: CDR1 LNHDA, CDR2 SQIVND (reference sequence). Written as DNA, the CDR3 is TGTGCCAGTAGTATAGTTAGGAGCGGGGGCCAAGATTACAATCAGCCCCAGCATTTT. As protein: CASSIVRSGGQDYNQPQHF.